Below are 5 T cell receptor beta chains sequenced from a single sample in a study of blood T cell repertoires in COVID-19. Measured with immunoSEQ multiplex PCR; TCRdb has only the in-frame clones, and not every one. The repertoire includes around 79,000 clones, about 87% of them detected once, and 9.1% sits in the top ten. The sequenced material came from peripheral blood. These TCRs come from a human donor in a cohort sampled during active COVID-19.

This clone was recorded only once. The chain carries TRBV7-2 and TRBJ2-3; no clear D. The V gene lost 5 bases and the J gene lost 2 bases, with 11 bases spanning the gap. This CDR3 spans 14 amino acids. Per the germline V gene, CDR1 is SGHTA and CDR2 is FQGNSA. The CDR3 reads CASSQSPPTDTQYF. CDR3 sequence (DNA): TGTGCCAGCAGCCAAAGCCCACCCACAGATACGCAGTATTTT.

The V and J genes are TRBV28 and TRBJ1-1; no clear D gene. The CDR3 loop spans 14 amino acids. V lost 5 bases, J lost 2 bases, and 12 bases lay in between. The germline gives CDR1 MDHEN, CDR2 SYDVKM. The CDR3 spells CASSPPRGNTEAFF. In nucleotides, the CDR3 is TGTGCCAGCAGTCCACCTCGGGGAAACACTGAAGCTTTCTTT.

This chain joins TRBV7-2 and TRBJ2-1; D not certain. CDR1 and CDR2 (germline): SGHTA, FQGNSA. V dropped 4 bases and J dropped 9 bases, with 7 bases sitting between them. CDR3 length equals 11 residues. The CDR3 spells CASSSGFEQFF. In DNA, the CDR3 is TGTGCCAGCAGCTCCGGGTTTGAGCAGTTCTTC. Filled out from reference TRBV7-2 and TRBJ2-1, the complete variable domain reads GAGVSQSPSNKVTEKGKDVELRCDPISGHTALYWYRQSLGQGLEFLIYFQGNSAPDKSGLPSDRFSAERTGGSVSTLTIQRTQQEDSAVYLCASSSGFEQFFGPGTRLTVL.

The V call is TRBV3-1 (or the pseudogene TRBV3-2), the J call TRBJ2-1; the match to TRBD2 covers 7 bases. V gave up 7 bases and J gave up 3 bases; unmatched junction bases: 24. CDR1 is LGHDT and CDR2 is YNNKEL in the germline V gene (reference sequence). The CDR3 loop spans 20 amino acids. The CDR3 nucleotides are TGTGCCAGCACCGGGGGAGGGAGAGTGCGCGGCGACCAAAACTACAATGAGCAGTTCTTC. Protein sequence: CASTGGGRVRGDQNYNEQFF.

V gene TRBV4-2 combines with J gene TRBJ1-4; possibly TRBD1 for D (6 bases). Looked up from germline, CDR1 is LGHNA and CDR2 is YNFKEQ. Trimming pared 5 bases from V and 6 bases from J, leaving 16 bases between. The CDR3 is made up of 15 amino acids. The CDR3 spells CASSTKQGRDEKLFF. Here the CDR3 DNA reads TGTGCCAGCAGCACCAAGCAGGGGCGGGATGAAAAACTGTTTTTT.